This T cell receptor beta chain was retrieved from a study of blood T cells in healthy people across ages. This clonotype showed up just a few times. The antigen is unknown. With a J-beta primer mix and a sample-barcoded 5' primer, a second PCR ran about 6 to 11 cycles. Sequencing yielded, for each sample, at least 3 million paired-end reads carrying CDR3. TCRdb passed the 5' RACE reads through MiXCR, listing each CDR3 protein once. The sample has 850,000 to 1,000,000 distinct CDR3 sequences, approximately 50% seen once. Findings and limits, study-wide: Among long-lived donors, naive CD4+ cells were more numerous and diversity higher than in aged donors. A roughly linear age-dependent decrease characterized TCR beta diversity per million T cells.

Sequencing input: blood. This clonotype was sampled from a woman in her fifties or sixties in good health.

Here the CDR3 reads CASSLFQGRGTEAFF. The DNA of the CDR3 is TGTGCCAGCAGTTTATTTCAGGGGCGAGGGACTGAAGCTTTCTTT. The chain couples TRBV27 to TRBJ1-1; perhaps TRBD1 as D (6 bases). In germline, CDR1 is MNHEY, CDR2 SMNVEV (reference sequence). This CDR3 region has 15 residues. With 1 base removed from V and 5 bases from J, the gap between germline ends came to 14 bases.